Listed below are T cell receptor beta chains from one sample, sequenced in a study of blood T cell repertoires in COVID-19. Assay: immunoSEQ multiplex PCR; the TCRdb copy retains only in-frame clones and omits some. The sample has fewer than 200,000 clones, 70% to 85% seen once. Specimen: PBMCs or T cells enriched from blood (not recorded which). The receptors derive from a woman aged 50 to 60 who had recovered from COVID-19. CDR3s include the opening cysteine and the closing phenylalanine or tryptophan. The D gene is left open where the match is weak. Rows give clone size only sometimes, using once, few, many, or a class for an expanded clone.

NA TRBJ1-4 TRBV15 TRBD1 TGTGCCACCAGCACCCGGACAGGGGGCTTTGAAAAACTGTTTTTT CATSTRTGGFEKLFF
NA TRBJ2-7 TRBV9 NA TGTGCCAGCAGCCCCAAACAGGCCGGCGCGACCTACGAGCAGTACTTC CASSPKQAGATYEQYF
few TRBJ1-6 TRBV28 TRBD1 TGTGCCAGCGGACAGGGGGATTCACCCCTCCACTTT CASGQGDSPLHF
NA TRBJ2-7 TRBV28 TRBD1 TGTGCCAGCAGTTTCCCAGGGGGCGGGTCCTACGAGCAGTACTTC CASSFPGGGSYEQYF
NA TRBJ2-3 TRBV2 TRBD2 TGTGCCAGCAGTGGTTTAGCGGGAGTGTTGACAGATACGCAGTATTTT CASSGLAGVLTDTQYF
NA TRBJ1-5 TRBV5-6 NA TGTGCCAGCAGCTTGGACAGGGCTCAGCCCCAGCATTTT CASSLDRAQPQHF
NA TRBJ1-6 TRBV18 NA TGTGCCAGCTCCCCAACAGCCGATAATTCACCCCTCCACTTT CASSPTADNSPLHF
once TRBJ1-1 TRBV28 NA TGTGCCAGCAGTTTATATCGGGGAGTGAACACTGAAGCTTTCTTT CASSLYRGVNTEAFF
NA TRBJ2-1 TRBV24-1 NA TGTTCCACCAGTGATTCCCCTAGCAATGAGCAGTTCTTC CSTSDSPSNEQFF
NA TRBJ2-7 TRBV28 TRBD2 TGTGCCAGCGATACTAGCGGGACCTCTCTCGAGCAGTACTTC CASDTSGTSLEQYF
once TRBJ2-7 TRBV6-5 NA TGTGCCAGCAGTTCCCCGGGGGCCTACGAGCAGTACTTC CASSSPGAYEQYF
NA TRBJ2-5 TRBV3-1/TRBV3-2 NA TGTGCCAGCAGCCAAGATAATAATCCCAGGGGGACCCAGTACTTC CASSQDNNPRGTQYF
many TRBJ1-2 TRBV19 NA TGTGCCAGTAGTATAGCCCAAGGCGACAGCAGCTATGGCTACACCTTC CASSIAQGDSSYGYTF
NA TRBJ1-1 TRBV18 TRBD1 TGTGCCAGCTCATCCCAGGGGGACGGGGCTTTCTTT CASSSQGDGAFF
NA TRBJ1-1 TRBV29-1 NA TGCAGCGTTGGACGAGGACAGAAAATAAACACTGAAGCTTTCTTT CSVGRGQKINTEAFF
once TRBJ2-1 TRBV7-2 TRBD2 TGTGCCAGCAGCTCGACTAGCGGGAGATTTGAGCAGTTCTTC CASSSTSGRFEQFF
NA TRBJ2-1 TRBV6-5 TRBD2 TGTGCCAGCAGGAGCGGGAGGCGTGGGGATGAGCAGTTCTTC CASRSGRRGDEQFF
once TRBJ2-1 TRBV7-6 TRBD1 TGTGCCAGCAGCAGTAGGGGAGGACGGGACAGGGGGATCAATGAGCAGTTCTTC CASSSRGGRDRGINEQFF
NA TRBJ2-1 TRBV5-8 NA TGTGCCAGCAGCCCCCGGGTCCTGAATGCCTACAATGAGCAGTTCTTC CASSPRVLNAYNEQFF
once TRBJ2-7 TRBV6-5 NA TGTGCCAGCTGCGACAGTTACGAGCAGTACTTC CASCDSYEQYF
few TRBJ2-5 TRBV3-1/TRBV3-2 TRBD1 TGTGCCAGCAGTCCCGGGACAGGGGGAGAGACCCAGTACTTC CASSPGTGGETQYF
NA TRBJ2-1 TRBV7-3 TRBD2 TGTGCCAGCAGCTTAAGCGGCGCGGGAGAGCCCCAGCAGTTCTTC CASSLSGAGEPQQFF
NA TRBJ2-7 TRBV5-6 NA TGTGCCAGCAGCCTTTCCCACGAGCAGTACTTC CASSLSHEQYF
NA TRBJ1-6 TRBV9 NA TGTGCCAGCAGCGTAGGGCCGGCCGGGGGTTCACCCCTCCACTTT CASSVGPAGGSPLHF
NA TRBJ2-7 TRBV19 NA TGTGCCAGTAGTATCGACGGGATATCCTACGAGCAGTACTTC CASSIDGISYEQYF
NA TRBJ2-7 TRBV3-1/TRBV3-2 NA TGTGCCAGTCCCCAGGGCTACGAGCAGTACTTC CASPQGYEQYF
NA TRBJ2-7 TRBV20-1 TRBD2 TGCAGTGCTAGTCTGGCTAGCGGGAGGATTTCCGAGCAGTACTTC CSASLASGRISEQYF
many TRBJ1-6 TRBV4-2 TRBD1 TGTGCCAGCAGCCAAGCAGGGACAGGGGATAATTCACCCCTCCACTTT CASSQAGTGDNSPLHF
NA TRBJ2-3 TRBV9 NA TGTGCCAGCAGCGTGGAGGGTACAGATACGCAGTATTTT CASSVEGTDTQYF
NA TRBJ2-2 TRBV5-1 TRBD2 TGCGCCAGCAGCTTGGAACTAGCGGGACGTCAATATAACACCGGGGAGCTGTTTTTT CASSLELAGRQYNTGELFF
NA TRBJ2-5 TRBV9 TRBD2 TGTGCCAGCAGCGTAGGGGGCGGGAGGGCCTGGCCTGGGGAGACCCAGTACTTC CASSVGGGRAWPGETQYF
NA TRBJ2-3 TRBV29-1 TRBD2 TGCAGCGTCCGCGGACTAGCGGGTAGCACAGATACGCAGTATTTT CSVRGLAGSTDTQYF
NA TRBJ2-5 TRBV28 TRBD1 TGTGCCAGCAGTCAAAGACAGGGGACTCTCCAAGAGACCCAGTACTTC CASSQRQGTLQETQYF
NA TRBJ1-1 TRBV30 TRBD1 TGTGCCGTACAGGGGCCGAGCACTGAAGCTTTCTTT CAVQGPSTEAFF
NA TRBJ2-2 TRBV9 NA TGTGCCAGCGCCCGATGGGCCTCGAACACCGGGGAGCTGTTTTTT CASARWASNTGELFF
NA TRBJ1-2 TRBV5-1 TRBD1 TGCGCCAGCAGCGCAAGACAGGGCAACTATGGCTACACCTTC CASSARQGNYGYTF
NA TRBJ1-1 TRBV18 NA TGTGCCAGCTCATCCGGATACAGGGAGAACACTGAAGCTTTCTTT CASSSGYRENTEAFF
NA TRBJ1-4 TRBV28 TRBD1 TGTGCCAGCAGTTTGCCGGGACAGGCCCAAGAAAAACTGTTTTTT CASSLPGQAQEKLFF
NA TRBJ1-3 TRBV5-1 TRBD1 TGCGCCAGCAGCTTAGACAGGGGTACTGGAAACACCATATATTTT CASSLDRGTGNTIYF
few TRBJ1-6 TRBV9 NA TGTGCCAGCAGCCCCGGAGACCGCCGCCATACCTATAATTCACCCCTCCACTTT CASSPGDRRHTYNSPLHF
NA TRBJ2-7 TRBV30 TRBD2 TGTGCCTGGAGTCGCACCGGGACTATCTCCTACGAGCAGTACTTC CAWSRTGTISYEQYF
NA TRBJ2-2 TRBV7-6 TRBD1 TGTGCCAGCAGCCCACGACAGGGGGCTAATGTCGGGGAGCTGTTTTTT CASSPRQGANVGELFF
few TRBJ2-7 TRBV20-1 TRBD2 TGCAGTGCTAGTGGGACTAGCGGGAGGATATACGAGCAGTACTTC CSASGTSGRIYEQYF
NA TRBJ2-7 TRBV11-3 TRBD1 TGTGCCAGCAGCCAAGAGGGAGGGGACAGGGCCTACGAGCAGTACTTC CASSQEGGDRAYEQYF
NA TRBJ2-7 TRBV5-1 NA TGCGCCAGCAGCTTGCCGGAGGGATACGAGCAGTACTTC CASSLPEGYEQYF
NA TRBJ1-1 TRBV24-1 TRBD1 TGTGCCACCAGTGACCACCGGACAGGAGGCACTGAAGCTTTCTTT CATSDHRTGGTEAFF
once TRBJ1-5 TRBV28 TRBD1 TGTGCCAGCAGTTTACCCCGACAGGGGCTGAGCAATCAGCCCCAGCATTTT CASSLPRQGLSNQPQHF
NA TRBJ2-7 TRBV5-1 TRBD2 TGCGCCAGCAGCCCAGGACTAGTGGTCGAGCAGTACTTC CASSPGLVVEQYF
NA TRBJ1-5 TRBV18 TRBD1 TGTGCCAGCTCACCCACCGGGACAGGGGAGCAGCCCCAGCATTTT CASSPTGTGEQPQHF
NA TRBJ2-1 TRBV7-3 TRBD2 TGTGCCAGCAGCTTAGCGGGAGGAACCTACAATGAGCAGTTCTTC CASSLAGGTYNEQFF
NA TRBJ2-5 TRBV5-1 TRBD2 TGCGCCAGCAGCTTGGCCCCAGCGGGAGACCAAGAGACCCAGTACTTC CASSLAPAGDQETQYF
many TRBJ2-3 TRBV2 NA TGTGCCAGCAGCCCTTTATTTTTCGGTACAGATACGCAGTATTTT CASSPLFFGTDTQYF
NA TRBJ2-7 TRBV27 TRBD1 TGTGCCAGCAGTTTATCGGGACAGGGGGCAGGGGAGCAGTACTTC CASSLSGQGAGEQYF